These 32 T cell receptor beta chains originate from one sample sequenced in a study of T cells in Graves' hyperthyroidism and ophthalmopathy. TCR beta CDR3 regions were amplified from RNA. TCR CDR3 underwent first-round RT-PCR with the HTBI primer set. Each CDR3 protein gets one entry after TCRdb re-called the multiplex PCR reads with MiXCR. Counted here are more than 350,000 distinct CDR3 sequences, about 14% occurring once; the ten biggest clones make up about 20%. The sample taken for sequencing was blood. These receptors were obtained from a woman between 25 and 40 years old with Graves' ophthalmopathy.

This clonotype was seen repeatedly, ten times or more. The chain employs TRBV30 and TRBJ2-5, with D perhaps TRBD1 (5 bases). V lost 0 bases and J 4 bases, leaving 9 bases between the germline ends. Per germline, CDR1 GTSNPN and CDR2 SVGIG (reference sequence). The CDR3 is 13 amino acids. In DNA form, the CDR3 reads TGTGCCTGGAGTGTCCAGGGTCCAGAGACCCAGTACTTC. Its translation is CAWSVQGPETQYF.

Many counts were recorded for this clonotype. The chain couples TRBV30 to TRBJ1-6; no clear D gene. The CDR3 has 12 residues. Germline-derived CDR1 and CDR2 are GTSNPN and SVGIG (reference sequence). The ends were cut back, 0 bases at V and 7 bases at J, with 4 bases in the middle. CDR3 DNA: TGTGCCTGGAGTGTACAGAATTCACCCCTCCACTTT. Amino acid sequence: CAWSVQNSPLHF. Full variable domain (outside the CDR3, taken from reference TRBV30 and TRBJ1-6): SQTIHQWPATLVQPVGSPLSLECTVEGTSNPNLYWYRQAAGRGLQLLFYSVGIGQISSEVPQNLSASRPQDRQFILSSKKLLLSDSGFYLCAWSVQNSPLHFGNGTRLTVT.

This clonotype was picked up many times. This chain connects TRBV30 to TRBJ2-2; the match to TRBD2 covers 8 bases. This CDR3 has 15 amino acids. In germline, CDR1 is GTSNPN, CDR2 SVGIG (reference sequence). V shed 4 bases, J shed 9 bases, and the junction held 13 bases outside the gene matches. The CDR3, as DNA: TGTGCCTGGAACTCACGGGGGGGGCCTCCCCGGGAGCTGTTTTTT. This gives the protein CAWNSRGGPPRELFF.

There are many counts of this clonotype. The chain recombines TRBV13 with TRBJ2-7, with TRBD1 matching 7 bases. The CDR3 totals 16 residues. J was trimmed by 1 base and V by 0 bases; bases with no gene match: 6. CDR1 PRHDT and CDR2 FYEKMQ come from the germline V gene (reference sequence). DNA of the CDR3: TGTGCCAGCAGCTTAGGCGGCCAGGGGGTGTCCTACGAGCAGTACTTC. Its protein product is CASSLGGQGVSYEQYF.

This clonotype was picked up many times. This rearrangement joins TRBV19 to TRBJ2-5; TRBD2 matches 11 bases. This CDR3 spans 13 amino acids. The J segment lost 11 bases and the V segment lost 3 bases, leaving 5 bases of the junction unmatched. Germline values: CDR1 LNHDA, CDR2 SQIVND (reference sequence). The CDR3 DNA follows: TGTGCCAGTAGTATGGGGACTAGCGGTTTTCAGTACTTC. Translation gives CASSMGTSGFQYF. The full variable domain, completed using reference TRBV19 and TRBJ2-5, is DGGITQSPKYLFRKEGQNVTLSCEQNLNHDAMYWYRQDPGQGLRLIYYSQIVNDFQKGDIAEGYSVSREKKESFPLTVTSAQKNPTAFYLCASSMGTSGFQYFGPGTRLLVL.

This clonotype was seen many times. The chain links TRBV6-1 to TRBJ2-1; 7 bases align to TRBD2. The length of the CDR3 is 14 residues. CDR1 MNHNS and CDR2 SASEGT come from the germline V gene. The ends lost 4 bases at V and 1 base at J; junction bases unmatched: 1. DNA of the CDR3: TGTGCCAGCAGTGGGGGAGGGTCCTACAATGAGCAGTTCTTC. Protein product: CASSGGGSYNEQFF.

This clonotype was observed at least ten times. The chain has TRBV6-1 and TRBJ1-5; weak D call: TRBD1 (6 bases). V was cut by 7 bases and J by 5 bases, with 24 bases left in between. Germline V lookup: CDR1 MNHNS, CDR2 SASEGT. The CDR3 loop spans 17 amino acids. This chain's CDR3 is CASIGGPVGGFDQPQHF. The CDR3 DNA is TGTGCCAGCATCGGGGGCCCAGTCGGGGGTTTTGATCAGCCCCAGCATTTT.

This chain joins TRBV29-1 and TRBJ2-1, with D perhaps TRBD1 (6 bases). V shed 4 bases and J shed 0 bases, with 13 bases lying between them. Per germline, CDR1 SQVTM and CDR2 ANQGSEA. CDR3 length equals 15 residues. In DNA, the CDR3 is TGCAGCGTTGCTTGGACAGAGGTCTCCTACAATGAGCAGTTCTTC. Translation gives CSVAWTEVSYNEQFF.

This clonotype was picked up a small number of times. The J gene is TRBJ1-4, the V gene TRBV25-1; unclear D gene. The CDR3 consists of 18 residues. Trimming shortened V by 5 bases and J by 4 bases, and 23 bases separated the two germline ends. Per the germline V gene, CDR1 is MGHDK and CDR2 is SYGVNS. The CDR3 spells CASSYPPSPETINEKLFF. CDR3 nucleotide sequence: TGTGCCAGCAGTTACCCCCCCAGCCCAGAAACTATTAATGAAAAACTGTTTTTT.

A word on this clonotype: It may be a read error: a sequence one base away is much more abundant. In DNA, the CDR3 is TGCAGTGCTAGCCGGGCAGGGACAGGGGGTTATGGCTACGCCTTC. Translated, it gives CSASRAGTGGYGYAF. The rearrangement joins TRBV20-1 to TRBJ1-2; 11 bases match TRBD1. Germline V gene data show CDR1 as DFQATT and CDR2 as SNEGSKA (reference sequence). The CDR3 has 15 residues.

This clonotype was observed at least ten times. For the CDR3, the DNA is TGTGCCAGCAGTGCCCGAGCTAATGAGCAGTTCTTC. Translated, it gives CASSARANEQFF. This rearrangement joins TRBV12-3 or TRBV12-4 to TRBJ2-1; D call uncertain. This CDR3 is 12 amino acids long. The V and J ends lost 5 bases and 7 bases respectively, with 9 bases between them.

This clonotype appeared a few times. J is TRBJ1-2 and V is TRBV5-5; D possibly corresponds to TRBD1 (6 bases). This CDR3 comprises 15 residues. The germline V gene has CDR1 SGHKS and CDR2 YYEKEE (reference sequence). Trimming pared 2 bases from V and 8 bases from J, leaving 19 bases between. The CDR3 sequence is CASSLGTMLVAGYTF. The CDR3 nucleotides are TGTGCCAGCAGCTTAGGGACAATGCTCGTTGCGGGCTACACCTTC.

The gene calls are TRBV14 and TRBJ2-2; D is undetermined. Germline lookup yields CDR1 SGHDN and CDR2 FVKESK. The CDR3 consists of 13 residues. Trimming took 2 bases from V and 4 from J, leaving 5 bases between them. CDR3: CASSQWGTGELFF. CDR3 coding DNA: TGTGCCAGCAGCCAATGGGGCACCGGGGAGCTGTTTTTT. Filled out from reference TRBV14 and TRBJ2-2, the complete variable domain reads EAGVTQFPSHSVIEKGQTVTLRCDPISGHDNLYWYRRVMGKEIKFLLHFVKESKQDESGMPNNRFLAERTGGTYSTLKVQPAELEDSGVYFCASSQWGTGELFFGEGSRLTVL.

This clonotype was found many times. V and J are TRBV7-9 and TRBJ1-1; 10 nucleotides agree with TRBD1. CDR1 is SEHNR, CDR2 FQNEAQ, per germline (reference sequence). V lost 5 bases, J lost 6 bases, and 6 bases stayed unmatched. The CDR3 covers 14 residues. CDR3 in amino acids: CASSKTGGWSEAFF. The CDR3 bases are TGTGCCAGCAGCAAGACAGGGGGCTGGTCTGAAGCTTTCTTT.

This clonotype was detected only a few times. This may be a read error: a much more frequent sequence differs by one nucleotide. The V and J genes are TRBV3-1 and TRBJ1-1, with 9 bases lining up with TRBD1. The CDR3 spans 17 residues. The germline V gene encodes CDR1 LGHDT and CDR2 YNNKEL (reference sequence). The CDR3 loop reads CASSQVPGTGRNTEALF. CDR3 nucleotides: TGTGCCAGCAGCCAAGTTCCCGGGACAGGGAGAAACACTGAAGCTCTCTTT.

The gene calls are TRBV20-1 and TRBJ1-2; TRBD1 agrees at 11 bases. Germline assignment: CDR1 DFQATT and CDR2 SNEGSKA (reference sequence). The CDR3 covers 15 residues. The V and J ends lost 6 bases and 5 bases, in that order; junction bases with no gene match: 11. CDR3 nucleotide sequence: TGCAGTGCCCGACGAGGGACAGGGGGTACTTATGGCTACACCTTC. This translates into CSARRGTGGTYGYTF.

This clonotype occurred many times. V and J are TRBV18 and TRBJ2-5; TRBD1 agrees at 7 bases. This CDR3 spans 16 amino acids. Germline V lookup: CDR1 KGHSH, CDR2 LQKENI. With 1 base clipped from V and 2 bases from J, the junction kept 7 bases outside the gene matches. The CDR3 DNA reads as TGTGCCAGCTCACCACGGAAGGCAGGGGGACAAGAGACCCAGTACTTC. Its protein is CASSPRKAGGQETQYF.

This clonotype has a count of ten or more. The chain is built from TRBV20-1 and TRBJ1-2; 7 bases match TRBD1. Unmatched junction bases numbered 9, after V lost 6 bases and J lost 2 bases. CDR3 length: 14 amino acids. From germline, CDR1 is DFQATT and CDR2 SNEGSKA (reference sequence). The chain's CDR3 is CSAVNRDSNYGYTF. The CDR3 bases are TGCAGTGCCGTCAACCGGGACAGCAACTATGGCTACACCTTC.

Notes on this clonotype: Possible read error: a much larger clone is one base away. DNA for the CDR3: TGTGCCAGCAGTTTGTGGGAACTAGCTGGCACCGGGGAGCTGTTTTTT. It translates to CASSLWELAGTGELFF. This rearrangement joins TRBV12-3 or TRBV12-4 to TRBJ2-2; D perhaps matches TRBD2 (6 bases). V lost 3 bases and J lost 4, with 15 bases in between. The CDR3 length is 16 residues.

J is TRBJ1-5 and V is TRBV7-8; 8 positions agree with TRBD1. CDR3 length: 15 residues. With V trimmed by 3 bases and J by 5 bases, 6 bases remained unmatched. The germline V gene has CDR1 SGHVS and CDR2 FQNEAQ. The CDR3 here is CASSLTGEKHQPQHF. The CDR3 bases are TGTGCCAGCAGCTTGACAGGGGAAAAGCATCAGCCCCAGCATTTT.

The chain links TRBV5-1 to TRBJ1-4, with 7 bases fitting TRBD1. This CDR3 has 14 amino acids. V shed 6 bases and J 4 bases; nucleotides not matched to a gene: 6. Germline V gives CDR1 SGHRS, CDR2 YFSETQ. The CDR3 is CASKTGAGNEKLFF. CDR3 coding DNA: TGCGCCAGCAAAACAGGGGCGGGTAATGAAAAACTGTTTTTT.

This clonotype was observed at least ten times. The chain has TRBV3-1 and TRBJ1-1; TRBD1 agrees at 7 bases. J was trimmed by 5 bases and V by 4 bases; bases with no gene match: 13. Looked up from germline, CDR1 is LGHDT and CDR2 is YNNKEL (reference sequence). CDR3 length equals 16 residues. The CDR3 DNA sequence: TGTGCCAGCAGCCCCCGGAACAGGGCCAGGGGGACTGAAGCTTTCTTT. It translates to CASSPRNRARGTEAFF.

This clonotype came up a few times. J is TRBJ2-2 and V is TRBV7-3; D gene ambiguous. Per germline, CDR1 SGHTA and CDR2 FQGTGA. The CDR3 loop spans 13 amino acids. The ends were cut back, 4 bases at V and 3 bases at J, with 6 bases in the middle. Written as DNA, the CDR3 is TGTGCCAGCAGCTACGGATACACCGGGGAGCTGTTTTTT. Protein product: CASSYGYTGELFF.

The sample holds many counts of this clonotype. The chain uses TRBV20-1 and TRBJ2-1; a possible D gene is TRBD1 (6 bases). The CDR3 is 14 amino acids. V lost 1 base and J 7 bases, leaving 14 bases between the germline ends. CDR1 is DFQATT and CDR2 is SNEGSKA in the germline V gene (reference sequence). This CDR3 is CSARGTQGINEQFF. In nucleotides, the CDR3 is TGCAGTGCTAGAGGGACACAGGGAATAAATGAGCAGTTCTTC.

This clonotype showed up many times. The chain combines TRBV5-6 with TRBJ1-1, with 7 positions matching TRBD1. V gave up 2 bases and J gave up 11 bases; unmatched junction bases: 9. The germline V gene has CDR1 SGHDT and CDR2 YYEEEE. The CDR3 consists of 13 residues. The chain's CDR3 is CASSFGDTQGAFF. In DNA form, the CDR3 reads TGTGCCAGCAGCTTCGGGGACACACAGGGGGCTTTCTTT.

This clonotype was counted only a few times. The CDR3 loop is CATSGTGGFGEKLFF. CDR3 sequence (DNA): TGTGCCACCAGCGGGACAGGGGGTTTTGGGGAAAAACTGTTTTTT. The V gene is TRBV15, the J gene TRBJ1-4; 11 bases are a match to TRBD1. J was trimmed by 8 bases and V by 5 bases; bases with no gene match: 7. Germline V lookup: CDR1 LNHNV, CDR2 YYDKDF (reference sequence). The CDR3 runs to 15 residues.

This clonotype was recorded at least ten times. The V and J genes are TRBV12-3 or TRBV12-4 and TRBJ1-2, with 8 nucleotides matching TRBD1. The CDR3 length is 14 residues. Trimming cost V 6 bases and J 5 bases; bases outside gene matches: 8. The CDR3 nucleotides read TGTGCCAGCAGAATCCCCGGGACAGGTTATGGCTACACCTTC. Translating it yields CASRIPGTGYGYTF.

The J gene is TRBJ2-3, the V gene TRBV5-1; D not certain. V lost 0 bases to trimming and J lost 1 base, with 6 bases between them. Germline V gene lookup returns CDR1 SGHRS and CDR2 YFSETQ. The CDR3 runs to 14 residues. CDR3 amino acids: CASSLVQRTDTQYF. The CDR3 region has the DNA TGCGCCAGCAGCTTGGTACAGCGCACAGATACGCAGTATTTT. Filled out from reference TRBV5-1 and TRBJ2-3, the complete variable domain reads KAGVTQTPRYLIKTRGQQVTLSCSPISGHRSVSWYQQTPGQGLQFLFEYFSETQRNKGNFPGRFSGRQFSNSRSEMNVSTLELGDSALYLCASSLVQRTDTQYFGPGTRLTVL.

The table lists this clonotype with many counts. V usage is TRBV5-1 and J usage is TRBJ2-7; tentatively, D is TRBD1 or TRBD2 (5 bases each). The V gene lost 4 bases and the J gene lost 2 bases, with 13 bases spanning the gap. Looked up from germline, CDR1 is SGHRS and CDR2 is YFSETQ. The CDR3 has 14 amino acids. The CDR3 is CASSLGTYTYEQYF. The CDR3 region has the DNA TGCGCCAGCAGCCTAGGGACGTACACCTACGAGCAGTACTTC.

This clonotype was recorded at least ten times. The CDR3 sequence is CASSYFLAQETQYF. The CDR3 bases are TGTGCCAGCAGTTACTTCCTGGCCCAAGAGACCCAGTACTTC. The chain joins TRBV6-5 to TRBJ2-5; D ambiguous. The germline V and J ends were trimmed by 1 base and 1 base, with 7 bases remaining between them. Germline CDR1 is MNHEY and CDR2 is SVGAGI. The CDR3 loop spans 14 amino acids.

This clonotype was counted a single time. This chain joins TRBV29-1 and TRBJ2-7, with 8 bases aligning to TRBD1. Looked up from germline, CDR1 is SQVTM and CDR2 is ANQGSEA. The CDR3 totals 14 residues. Unmatched junction bases numbered 6, after V lost 4 bases and J lost 1 base. Here the CDR3 DNA reads TGCAGCGTTGTTCCCCAGGGGGCTTCCTACGAGCAGTACTTC. Amino acid sequence: CSVVPQGASYEQYF.

This clonotype was counted ten times or more. The V call is TRBV7-3, the J call TRBJ2-3; D not certain. Trimming removed 4 bases from V and 3 bases from J, with 8 bases in between. CDR1 SGHTA and CDR2 FQGTGA come from the germline V gene. The CDR3 runs 13 residues. The CDR3 here is CASSSTQTDTQYF. As DNA, the CDR3 is TGTGCCAGCAGCTCCACTCAAACAGATACGCAGTATTTT.